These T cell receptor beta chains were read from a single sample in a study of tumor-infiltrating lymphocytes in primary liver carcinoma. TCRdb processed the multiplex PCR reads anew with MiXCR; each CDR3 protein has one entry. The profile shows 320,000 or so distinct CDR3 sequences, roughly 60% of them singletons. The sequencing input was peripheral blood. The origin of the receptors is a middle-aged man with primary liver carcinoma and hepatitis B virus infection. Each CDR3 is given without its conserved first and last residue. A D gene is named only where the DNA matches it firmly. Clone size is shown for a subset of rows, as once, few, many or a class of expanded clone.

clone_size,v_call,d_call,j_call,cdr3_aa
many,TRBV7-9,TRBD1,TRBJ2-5,ASSLDRAQETQY
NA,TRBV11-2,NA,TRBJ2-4,TSGLWGVEDGKNIQY
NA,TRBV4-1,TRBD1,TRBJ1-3,ASNLGQGSGNTIY
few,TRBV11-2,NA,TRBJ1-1,ASSSKQAEAF
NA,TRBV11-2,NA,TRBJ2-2,ASSRRGAWELF
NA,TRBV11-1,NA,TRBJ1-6,AISLSTQGTPLQ
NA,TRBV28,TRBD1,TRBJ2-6,ASSGDRAFFSGANVLT
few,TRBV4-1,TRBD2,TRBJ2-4,ASSQIAGGGNIQY
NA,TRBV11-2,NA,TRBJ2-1,ANSSGRGRYNERF
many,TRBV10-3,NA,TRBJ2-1,AISPAPGIDEQF
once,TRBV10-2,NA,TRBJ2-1,ASSWTDYNEQF
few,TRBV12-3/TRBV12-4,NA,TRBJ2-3,ASSFRGADTQY
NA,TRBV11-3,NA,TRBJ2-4,ASSLVAPPDKNIQY
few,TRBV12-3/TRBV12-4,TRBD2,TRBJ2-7,ASSPLAGGPSEQY
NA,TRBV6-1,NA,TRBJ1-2,TSTIEGFSGYT
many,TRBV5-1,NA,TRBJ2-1,ASSLSTQSYNEQF
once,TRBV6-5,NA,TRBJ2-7,VSTQSRGRTYEQH